Reported below is one T cell receptor beta chain. This specimen comes from a study of control samples from healthy donors and cancer patients. Between the trimmed V and J ends, which lost 5 bases and 4 bases, there was a span of 6 bases. Germline CDR1 and CDR2: GTSNPN and SVGIG (reference sequence). This CDR3 contains 10 residues. The repertoire was sequenced with immunoSEQ multiplex PCR; TCRdb's copy has only in-frame clones and lacks some. The profile shows over 100,000 clones, about 90% of them singletons. The chain recombines TRBV30 with TRBJ2-7, with D uncertain. Sequencing used blood. This TCR came from a woman younger than 35 in good health. The CDR3 sequence is CAWGPYEQYF. The DNA for the CDR3 is TGTGCCTGGGGACCTTACGAGCAGTACTTC.